This TCR beta chain was sequenced in a study of shared clonotypes between healthy human individuals. Background on the study: The people who gave samples were a couple of women and a few men aged 18 to 49.

V was cut by 5 bases and J by 6 bases, with 17 bases left in between. In germline, CDR1 is KGHSH, CDR2 LQKENI. This CDR3 comprises 14 residues. Study-level points and caveats: Non-shared clonotypes had lower generation probabilities than clonotypes shared by all four sorted-subset donors.

Worth noting for this clone: Its antigen is currently unknown.

For sorted subsets, roughly 210 ng DNA per replicate equaled 30,000 or so T cell genomes. Only in-frame clones appear in the TCRdb table, and some are missing; sequencing was by immunoSEQ multiplex PCR. Of about 2,500,000 clones listed, around 90% are singletons. The receptor was isolated from a man aged 18 to 29 in good health. Sequencing was performed on naive CD4+ T cells sorted from blood. Subset noted: CD45RA+ positively selected. This rearrangement joins TRBV18 to TRBJ2-7, with D hard to call. The chain's CDR3 is CASSNTAPPPEQYF. CDR3 DNA sequence: TGTGCCAGCTCAAATACAGCTCCCCCGCCCGAGCAGTACTTC.